This T cell receptor (beta chain) derives from a study of shared clonotypes between healthy human individuals. V was shortened by 0 bases and J by 0 bases, with 17 bases between the two germline ends. CDR3 size: 18 residues. CDR1 is LNHDA, CDR2 SQIVND, per germline (reference sequence). This clone was seen repeatedly, ten times or more. Generated by immunoSEQ multiplex PCR, the TCRdb table keeps only in-frame clones and is missing some. The sample includes approximately 740,000 clones, over 65% of them seen just once. The V gene is TRBV19, the J gene TRBJ1-1; tentative D call: TRBD1 (5 bases). The TCR sequence derives from a woman aged 30 to 39 in good health. Sequencing used memory CD4+ T cells sorted from blood. Subset in this sample: CD45RA-negative fraction. The CDR3 coding sequence is TGTGCCAGTAGTATAGATATCTCGGACACAAGCTTGAACACTGAAGCTTTCTTT. It translates to CASSIDISDTSLNTEAFF.